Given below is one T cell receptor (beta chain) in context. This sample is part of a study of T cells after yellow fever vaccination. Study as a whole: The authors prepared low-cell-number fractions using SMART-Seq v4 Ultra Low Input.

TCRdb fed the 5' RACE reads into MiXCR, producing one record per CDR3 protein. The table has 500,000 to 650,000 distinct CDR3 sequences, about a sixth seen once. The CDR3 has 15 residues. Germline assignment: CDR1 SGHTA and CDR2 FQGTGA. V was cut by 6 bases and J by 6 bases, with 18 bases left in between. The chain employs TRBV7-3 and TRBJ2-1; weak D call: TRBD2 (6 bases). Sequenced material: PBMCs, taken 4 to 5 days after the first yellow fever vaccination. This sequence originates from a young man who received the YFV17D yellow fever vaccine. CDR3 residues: CASRGTAGPINEQFF. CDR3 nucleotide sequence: TGTGCCAGCAGGGGGACTGCTGGACCAATCAATGAGCAGTTCTTC.